These T cell receptor beta chains were read from a single sample in a study of blood T cell repertoires in COVID-19. Profiling relied on immunoSEQ multiplex PCR, and the TCRdb table lists in-frame clones only, not all of them. The data show 300,000 to 400,000 clones, approximately 90% seen once. Specimen: peripheral blood. The receptor source for this set is a man aged 25 to 40 with COVID-19, enrolled during active disease. Each CDR3 is given with its conserved first and last residue. A D gene is named only where the DNA matches it firmly. Part of the rows lack a size; the others show once, few, many or a class for expanded clones.

cdr3_length clone_size j_call d_call v_call cdr3_nt cdr3_aa
16 . TRBJ2-5 . TRBV12-5 TGTGCTAGTGGTTCCCCCGTGACGGGGGTACAAGAGACCCAGTACTTC CASGSPVTGVQETQYF
15 . TRBJ1-2 TRBD1 TRBV10-3 TGTGCCATCAGGGAAGGACAGGGGCTAAACTATGGCTACACCTTC CAIREGQGLNYGYTF
13 . TRBJ1-2 . TRBV2 TGTGCCAGCAGTGAAAGTCAGATTAATGGCTACACCTTC CASSESQINGYTF
15 . TRBJ2-5 TRBD2 TRBV5-1 TGCGCCAGCAGCTTCGGACTAGCGGGGAAAGAGACCCAGTACTTC CASSFGLAGKETQYF
14 . TRBJ1-5 TRBD1 TRBV7-9 TGTGCCAGCAGCTTGGACAGGGAGGGGTCGGCCCAGCATTTT CASSLDREGSAQHF
14 once TRBJ2-7 TRBD2 TRBV11-2 TGTGCCAGCAGCCCACTAGCGGGAGAGGCCGAGCAGTACTTC CASSPLAGEAEQYF
18 . TRBJ2-3 TRBD2 TRBV9 TGTGCCAGCAGCTTGGGACTAGCGGGAGGCCCCAGCACAGATACGCAGTATTTT CASSLGLAGGPSTDTQYF
15 . TRBJ1-5 . TRBV10-1 TGCGCCAGCACCGAAGGCGCCGCGACGCGGCAGCCCCAGCATTTT CASTEGAATRQPQHF
16 . TRBJ1-3 . TRBV28 TGTGCCAGCAGTTCTCTTTCAGGGGTCATGGGAAACACCATATATTTT CASSSLSGVMGNTIYF
15 . TRBJ2-3 TRBD2 TRBV7-3 TGTGCCAGCAGCTTAGGGACTAGCGGGTCTGATACGCAGTATTTT CASSLGTSGSDTQYF
15 . TRBJ1-1 . TRBV19 TGTGCCAGTAGTATACTTCCAGGGGTCGGCACTGAAGCTTTCTTT CASSILPGVGTEAFF
17 . TRBJ2-1 TRBD2 TRBV28 TGTGCCAGCAGTTTTCCCCCCCCCGGGACTAGCAACAATGAGCAGTTCTTC CASSFPPPGTSNNEQFF
16 . TRBJ2-7 TRBD1 TRBV3-1/TRBV3-2 TGTGCCAGCAGTCTTGCTCCGGGACAGGGGGCGTACGAGCAGTACTTC CASSLAPGQGAYEQYF
15 . TRBJ2-1 . TRBV19 TGTGCCAGTAGTATCGCGGGAAGCTCCTACAATGAGCAGTTCTTC CASSIAGSSYNEQFF
15 . TRBJ2-1 TRBD2 TRBV5-1 TGCGCCAGCAGCGAAGGACTAGCGGCAACCAGGGAGCAGTTCTTC CASSEGLAATREQFF
15 . TRBJ2-3 TRBD2 TRBV4-3 TGCGCCAGCAGCCACGACCTAGCGGGTGCAGATACGCAGTATTTT CASSHDLAGADTQYF
17 . TRBJ2-1 . TRBV5-1 TGCGCCAGCAGCTCCGGGAATCGAGAAGTCTTGGGCAATGAGCAGTTCTTC CASSSGNREVLGNEQFF
14 . TRBJ2-1 TRBD2 TRBV29-1 TGCAGCGTTGAGGGAGGGACCACCTACAATGAGCAGTTCTTC CSVEGGTTYNEQFF
15 . TRBJ1-1 . TRBV7-8 TGTGCCAGCAGCTTAGGCTGGGCTGTGAACACTGAAGCTTTCTTT CASSLGWAVNTEAFF
15 . TRBJ1-1 . TRBV19 TGTGCCAGTACAGGGATAGCTACCTTGAACACTGAAGCTTTCTTT CASTGIATLNTEAFF
13 . TRBJ2-1 TRBD2 TRBV7-2 TGTGCCAGCAGCTTAGGCGGGAGGGTTGAGCAGTTCTTC CASSLGGRVEQFF
13 . TRBJ2-7 . TRBV10-3 TGTGCCATCAGAGCGGCGGCGTCCTACGAGCAGTACTTC CAIRAAASYEQYF
14 once TRBJ1-4 . TRBV7-9 TGTGCCATAAACTCGAACCAGGGACTTGAAAAACTGTTTTTT CAINSNQGLEKLFF
13 . TRBJ1-1 . TRBV6-5 TGTGCCAGCAGGCGCCTCAGGAGGACTGAAGCTTTCTTT CASRRLRRTEAFF
16 . TRBJ2-2 TRBD2 TRBV19 TGTGCCAGTAGTCCCCGGGGAGCGGGAGGCCCCGGGGAGCTGTTTTTT CASSPRGAGGPGELFF
17 . TRBJ2-7 . TRBV4-2 TGTGCCAGCAGCCTAAGTAGGAACAGGGCCTTCCCCTACGAGCAGTACTTC CASSLSRNRAFPYEQYF
14 . TRBJ2-2 . TRBV21-1 TGTGCCAGAGCCGGGACAGGGGTTACCGGGGAGCTGTTTTTT CARAGTGVTGELFF
20 . TRBJ2-2 TRBD2 TRBV6-2/TRBV6-3 TGTGCCAGCAGTCACGGGTTTGGGCTAGCGGGAGATGGGGACACCGGGGAGCTGTTTTTT CASSHGFGLAGDGDTGELFF
19 . TRBJ2-2 TRBD1 TRBV4-2 TGTGCCAGCAGCCATACGACAGGGGGGATAGTTAGGAACACCGGGGAGCTGTTTTTT CASSHTTGGIVRNTGELFF
16 . TRBJ2-7 TRBD1 TRBV4-2 TGTGCCAGCAGCCAAGACCCGGGACAGGGGACCTACGAGCAGTACTTC CASSQDPGQGTYEQYF
14 . TRBJ2-7 TRBD1 TRBV11-1 TGTGCCAGCAGCACCCGACAGGGGGCCTCCGAGCAGTACTTC CASSTRQGASEQYF
14 . TRBJ2-5 TRBD2 TRBV5-4 TGTGCCAGCAGTTTCGGGGGGGGACAAGAGACCCAGTACTTC CASSFGGGQETQYF
15 . TRBJ2-7 TRBD2 TRBV6-2/TRBV6-3 TGTGCCAGCAGTTTAGCCGGGACTAGCAGTCACGAGCAGTACTTC CASSLAGTSSHEQYF